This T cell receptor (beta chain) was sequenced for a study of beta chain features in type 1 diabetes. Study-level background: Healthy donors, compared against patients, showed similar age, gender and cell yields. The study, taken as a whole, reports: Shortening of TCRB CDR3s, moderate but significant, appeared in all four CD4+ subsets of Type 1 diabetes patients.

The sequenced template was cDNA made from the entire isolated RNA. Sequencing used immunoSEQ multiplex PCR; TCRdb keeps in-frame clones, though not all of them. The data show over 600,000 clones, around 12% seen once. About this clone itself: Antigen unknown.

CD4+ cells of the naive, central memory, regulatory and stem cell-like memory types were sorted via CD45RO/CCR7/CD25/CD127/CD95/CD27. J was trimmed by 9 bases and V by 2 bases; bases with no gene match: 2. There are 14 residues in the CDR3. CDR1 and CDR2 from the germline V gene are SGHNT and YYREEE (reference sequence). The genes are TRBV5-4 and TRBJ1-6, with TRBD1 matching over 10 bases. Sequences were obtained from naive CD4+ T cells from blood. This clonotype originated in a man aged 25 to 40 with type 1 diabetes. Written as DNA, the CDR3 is TGTGCCAGCAGCTTAGGGACAGGGGCTTCACCCCTCCACTTT. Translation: CASSLGTGASPLHF.